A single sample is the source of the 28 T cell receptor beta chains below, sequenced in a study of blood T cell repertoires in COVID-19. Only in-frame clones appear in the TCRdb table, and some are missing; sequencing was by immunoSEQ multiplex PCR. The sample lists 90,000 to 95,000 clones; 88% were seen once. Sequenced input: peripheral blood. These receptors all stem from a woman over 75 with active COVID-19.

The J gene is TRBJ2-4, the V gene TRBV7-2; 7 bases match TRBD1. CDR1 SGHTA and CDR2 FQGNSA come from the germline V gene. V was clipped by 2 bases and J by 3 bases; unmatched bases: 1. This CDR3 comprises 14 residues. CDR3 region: CASSLTGVKNIQYF. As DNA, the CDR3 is TGTGCCAGCAGCTTAACAGGGGTCAAAAACATTCAGTACTTC.

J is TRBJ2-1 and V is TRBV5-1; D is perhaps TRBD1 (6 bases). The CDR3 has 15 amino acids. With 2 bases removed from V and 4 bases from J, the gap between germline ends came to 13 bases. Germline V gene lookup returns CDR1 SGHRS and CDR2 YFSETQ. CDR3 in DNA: TGCGCCAGCAGCTTAGCACTAGGGGGATACAATGAGCAGTTCTTC. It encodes CASSLALGGYNEQFF.

In DNA form, the CDR3 reads TGCGCCAGCAGCAGTCCTGGAGGAGAGGGCTCGGAGGGCTACGAGCAGTACTTC. It encodes CASSSPGGEGSEGYEQYF. The rearrangement uses TRBV5-1 and TRBJ2-7, with TRBD2 as a possible D gene (6 bases). The V end was cut by 4 bases, the J end by 3 bases, with 26 bases between. CDR3 length equals 18 residues. The V gene's germline CDR1 is SGHRS and CDR2 YFSETQ.

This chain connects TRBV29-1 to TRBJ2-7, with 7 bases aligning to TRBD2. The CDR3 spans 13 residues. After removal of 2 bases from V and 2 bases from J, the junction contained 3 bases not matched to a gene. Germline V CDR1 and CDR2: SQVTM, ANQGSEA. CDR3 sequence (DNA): TGCAGCGTTGAACAGGCGGGAGCCTACGAGCAGTACTTC. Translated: CSVEQAGAYEQYF.

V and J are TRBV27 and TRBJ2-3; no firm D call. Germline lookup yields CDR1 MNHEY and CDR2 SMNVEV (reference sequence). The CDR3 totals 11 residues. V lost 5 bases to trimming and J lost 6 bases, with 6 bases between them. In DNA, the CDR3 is TGTGCCAGCAGTCCCGGGGATACGCAGTATTTT. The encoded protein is CASSPGDTQYF.

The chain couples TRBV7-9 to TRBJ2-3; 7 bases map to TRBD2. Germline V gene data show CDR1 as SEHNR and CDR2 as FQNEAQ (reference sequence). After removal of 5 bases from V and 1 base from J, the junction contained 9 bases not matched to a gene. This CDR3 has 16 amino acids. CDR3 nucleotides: TGTGCCAGCAGCCCTGCCCGGGGGAGGGGCACAGATACGCAGTATTTT. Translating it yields CASSPARGRGTDTQYF.

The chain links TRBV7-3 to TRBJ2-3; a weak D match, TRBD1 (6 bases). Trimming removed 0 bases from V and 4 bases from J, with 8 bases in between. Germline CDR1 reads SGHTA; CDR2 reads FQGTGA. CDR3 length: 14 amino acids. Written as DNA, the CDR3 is TGTGCCAGCAGCTTAACGAGGGGGTCAGATACGCAGTATTTT. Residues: CASSLTRGSDTQYF.

CDR3 amino acids: CASRTAGYPYEQYF. In DNA, the CDR3 is TGTGCCAGCAGAACGGCGGGCTACCCCTACGAGCAGTACTTC. The rearrangement uses TRBV27 and TRBJ2-7; D may be TRBD2 (5 bases). CDR1 MNHEY and CDR2 SMNVEV come from the germline V gene (reference sequence). The CDR3 covers 14 residues. V was trimmed by 6 bases and J by 2 bases, leaving 14 bases between them.

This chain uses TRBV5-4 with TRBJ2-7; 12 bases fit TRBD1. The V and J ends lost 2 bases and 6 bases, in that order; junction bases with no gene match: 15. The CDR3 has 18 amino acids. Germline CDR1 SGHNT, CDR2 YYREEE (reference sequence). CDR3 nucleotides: TGTGCCAGCAGCTTCGCAGCCGGGGAAGGGACAGGGGGCGGCGAGCAGTACTTC. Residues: CASSFAAGEGTGGGEQYF. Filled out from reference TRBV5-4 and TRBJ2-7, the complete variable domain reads ETGVTQSPTHLIKTRGQQVTLRCSSQSGHNTVSWYQQALGQGPQFIFQYYREEENGRGNFPPRFSGLQFPNYSSELNVNALELDDSALYLCASSFAAGEGTGGGEQYFGPGTRLTVT.

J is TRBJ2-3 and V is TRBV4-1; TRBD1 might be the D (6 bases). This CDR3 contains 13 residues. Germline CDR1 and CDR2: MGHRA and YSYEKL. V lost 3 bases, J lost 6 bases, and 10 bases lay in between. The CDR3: CASSQATGDTQYF. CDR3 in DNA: TGCGCCAGCAGCCAGGCAACAGGGGATACGCAGTATTTT.

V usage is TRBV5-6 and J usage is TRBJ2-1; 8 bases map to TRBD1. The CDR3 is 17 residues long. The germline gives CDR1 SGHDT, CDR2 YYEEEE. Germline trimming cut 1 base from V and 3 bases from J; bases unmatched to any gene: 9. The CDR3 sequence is CASSLLRTGTFYNEQFF. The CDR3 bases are TGTGCCAGCAGCTTGCTGAGGACAGGGACGTTCTACAATGAGCAGTTCTTC. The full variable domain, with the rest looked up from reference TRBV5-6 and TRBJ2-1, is DAGVTQSPTHLIKTRGQQVTLRCSPKSGHDTVSWYQQALGQGPQFIFQYYEEEERQRGNFPDRFSGHQFPNYSSELNVNALLLGDSALYLCASSLLRTGTFYNEQFFGPGTRLTVL.

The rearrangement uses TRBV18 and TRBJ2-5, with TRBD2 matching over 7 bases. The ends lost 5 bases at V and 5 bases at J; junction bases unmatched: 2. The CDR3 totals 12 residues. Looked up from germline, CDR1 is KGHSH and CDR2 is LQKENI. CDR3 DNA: TGTGCCAGCTCAGCGGGAGTGGAGACCCAGTACTTC. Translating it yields CASSAGVETQYF.

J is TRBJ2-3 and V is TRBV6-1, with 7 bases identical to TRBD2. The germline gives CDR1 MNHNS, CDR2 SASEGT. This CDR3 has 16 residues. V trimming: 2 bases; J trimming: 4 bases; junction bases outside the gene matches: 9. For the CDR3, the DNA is TGTGCCAGCAGTGAATTCTACCGGGAGGTATCAGATACGCAGTATTTT. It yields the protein CASSEFYREVSDTQYF.

Here the CDR3 reads CASSRDTSNYGYTF. CDR3 in DNA: TGTGCCAGTAGTCGGGACACGAGTAACTATGGCTACACCTTC. V is TRBV19 and J is TRBJ1-2; D possibly corresponds to TRBD1 (6 bases). Germline V gene sequence: CDR1 LNHDA, CDR2 SQIVND (reference sequence). The V end was cut by 5 bases, the J end by 1 base, with 11 bases between. The CDR3 runs 14 residues.

The CDR3 protein is CASSVSGSGKNIQYF. The CDR3 bases are TGTGCCAGCAGCGTTTCAGGGTCCGGCAAAAACATTCAGTACTTC. V and J are TRBV9 and TRBJ2-4; TRBD1 might be the D (5 bases). The V gene's germline CDR1 is SGDLS and CDR2 YYNGEE. This CDR3 is 15 amino acids long. V was clipped by 2 bases and J by 3 bases, with 12 bases between them.

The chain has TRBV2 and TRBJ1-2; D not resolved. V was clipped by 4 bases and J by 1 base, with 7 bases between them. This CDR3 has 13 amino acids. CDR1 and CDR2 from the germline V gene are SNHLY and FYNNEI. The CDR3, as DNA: TGTGCCAGCAGTGCCGGAGGTAACTATGGCTACACCTTC. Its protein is CASSAGGNYGYTF.

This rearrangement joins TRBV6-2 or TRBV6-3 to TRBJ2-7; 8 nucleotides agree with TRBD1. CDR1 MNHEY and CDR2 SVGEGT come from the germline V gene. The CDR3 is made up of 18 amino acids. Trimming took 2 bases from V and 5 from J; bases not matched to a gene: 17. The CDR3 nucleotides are TGTGCCAGCAGTTACCCAATGGGACAGGTATTACCAAACGACGAGCAGTACTTC. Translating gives CASSYPMGQVLPNDEQYF.

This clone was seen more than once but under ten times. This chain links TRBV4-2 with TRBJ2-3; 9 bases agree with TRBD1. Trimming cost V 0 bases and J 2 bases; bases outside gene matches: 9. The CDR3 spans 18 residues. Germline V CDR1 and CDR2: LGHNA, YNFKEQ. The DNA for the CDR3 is TGTGCCAGCAGCCAAGATGCCCCGGACAGGGGCCCCACAGATACGCAGTATTTT. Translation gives CASSQDAPDRGPTDTQYF.

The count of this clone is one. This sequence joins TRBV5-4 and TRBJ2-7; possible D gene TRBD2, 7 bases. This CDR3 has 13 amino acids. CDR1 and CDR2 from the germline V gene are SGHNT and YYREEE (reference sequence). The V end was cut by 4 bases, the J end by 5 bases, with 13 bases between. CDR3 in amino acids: CASSQRGGDEQYF. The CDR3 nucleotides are TGTGCCAGCAGCCAAAGGGGGGGCGACGAGCAGTACTTC.

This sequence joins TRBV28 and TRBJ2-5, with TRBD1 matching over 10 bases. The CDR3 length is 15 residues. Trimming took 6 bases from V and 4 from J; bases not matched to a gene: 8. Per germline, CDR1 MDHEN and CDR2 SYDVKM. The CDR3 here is CASRRPGQGRETQYF. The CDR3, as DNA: TGTGCCAGCAGGCGACCGGGACAGGGGAGAGAGACCCAGTACTTC.

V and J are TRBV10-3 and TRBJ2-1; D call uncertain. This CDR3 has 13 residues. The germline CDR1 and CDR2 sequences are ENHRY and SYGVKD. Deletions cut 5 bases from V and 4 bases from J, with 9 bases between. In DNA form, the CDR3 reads TGTGCCATCAGTACAACACAGTACAATGAGCAGTTCTTC. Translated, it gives CAISTTQYNEQFF.

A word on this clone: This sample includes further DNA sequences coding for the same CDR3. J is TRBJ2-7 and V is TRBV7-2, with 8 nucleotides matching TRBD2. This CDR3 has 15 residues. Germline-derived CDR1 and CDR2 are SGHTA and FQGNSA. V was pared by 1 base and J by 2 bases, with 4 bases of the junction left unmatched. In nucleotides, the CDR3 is TGTGCCAGCAGCTTAGAGGCGGGAGGTCCCTACGAGCAGTACTTC. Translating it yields CASSLEAGGPYEQYF.

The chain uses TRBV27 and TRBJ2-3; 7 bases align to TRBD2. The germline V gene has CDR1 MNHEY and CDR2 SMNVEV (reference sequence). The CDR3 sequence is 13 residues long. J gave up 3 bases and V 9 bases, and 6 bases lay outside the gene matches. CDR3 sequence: CARRRGGTDTQYF. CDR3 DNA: TGTGCCAGAAGGAGGGGAGGGACAGATACGCAGTATTTT.

The CDR3 DNA is TGTGCCAGCAGTTCTCGACAGGCTTTTTTTGTGAACACTGAAGCTTTCTTT. Encoded protein: CASSSRQAFFVNTEAFF. The chain links TRBV27 to TRBJ1-1; possibly TRBD1 for D (6 bases). In germline, CDR1 is MNHEY, CDR2 SMNVEV (reference sequence). The CDR3 contains 17 residues. V dropped 4 bases and J dropped 0 bases, with 18 bases sitting between them.

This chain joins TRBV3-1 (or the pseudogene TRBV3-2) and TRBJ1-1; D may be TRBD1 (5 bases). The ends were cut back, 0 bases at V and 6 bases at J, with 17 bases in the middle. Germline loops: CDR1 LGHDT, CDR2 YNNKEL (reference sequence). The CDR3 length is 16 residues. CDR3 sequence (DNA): TGTGCCAGCAGCCAAGAGGGGAACAGGAGACGGTCTGAAGCTTTCTTT. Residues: CASSQEGNRRRSEAFF.

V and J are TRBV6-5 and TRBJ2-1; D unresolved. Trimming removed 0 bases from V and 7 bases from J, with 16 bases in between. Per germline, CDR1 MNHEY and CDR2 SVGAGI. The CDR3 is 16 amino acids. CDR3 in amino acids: CASSYSFGEKLNEQFF. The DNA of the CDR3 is TGTGCCAGCAGTTACTCCTTTGGAGAAAAGCTGAATGAGCAGTTCTTC.

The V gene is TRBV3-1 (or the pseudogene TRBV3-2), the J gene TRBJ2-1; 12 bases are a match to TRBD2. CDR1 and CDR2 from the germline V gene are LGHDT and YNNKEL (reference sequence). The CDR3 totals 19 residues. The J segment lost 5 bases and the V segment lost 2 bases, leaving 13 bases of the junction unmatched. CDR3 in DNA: TGTGCCAGCAGCCAAACGCTAGCGGGAGGGCCAATTGGCCACAATGAGCAGTTCTTC. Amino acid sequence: CASSQTLAGGPIGHNEQFF.

CDR3 residues: CASSRRGGQPPSGANVLTF. The CDR3 DNA reads as TGTGCCAGCAGCCGCCGGGGGGGACAGCCTCCCTCTGGGGCCAACGTCCTGACTTTC. The chain is built from TRBV14 and TRBJ2-6; D perhaps matches TRBD2 (8 bases). The CDR3 has 19 amino acids. V was cut by 4 bases and J by 0 bases, with 19 bases left in between. From germline, CDR1 is SGHDN and CDR2 FVKESK.